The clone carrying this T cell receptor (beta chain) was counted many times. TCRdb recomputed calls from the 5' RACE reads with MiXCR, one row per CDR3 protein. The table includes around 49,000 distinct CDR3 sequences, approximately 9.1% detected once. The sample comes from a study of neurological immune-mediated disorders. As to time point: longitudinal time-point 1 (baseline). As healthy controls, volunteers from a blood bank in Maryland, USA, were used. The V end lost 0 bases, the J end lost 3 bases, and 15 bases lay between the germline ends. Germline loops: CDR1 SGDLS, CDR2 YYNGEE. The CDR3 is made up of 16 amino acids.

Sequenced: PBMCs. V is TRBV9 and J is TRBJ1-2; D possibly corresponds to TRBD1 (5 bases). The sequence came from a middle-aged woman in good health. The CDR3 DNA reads TGTGCCAGCAGCGTAGATCAGGGAGGGAACGACTATGGCTACACCTTC. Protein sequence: CASSVDQGGNDYGYTF.